This T cell receptor beta chain comes out of a study of cytotoxic CD8 clonotypes in ibrutinib-treated CLL. Study as a whole: There were, on average, around 260,000 productive templates and tens of thousands of productive rearrangements per sample.

Investigators sought sequencing depths of between 1 in 200,000 and 1 in 1 million T cells. This table comes from immunoSEQ multiplex PCR, and its TCRdb copy is limited to in-frame clones, with some not included. Of almost 85,000 clones in the sample, approximately 86% were seen once. Source: PBMCs, taken before ibrutinib treatment. This sequence was found in a human donor with chronic lymphocytic leukemia.

In nucleotides, the CDR3 is TGCAGCGTTGTATCGGCCGGGGGCAACACAGATACGCAGTATTTT. Protein sequence: CSVVSAGGNTDTQYF. J is TRBJ2-3 and V is TRBV29-1, with D perhaps matching TRBD1 or TRBD2 (6 bases each). The germline CDR1 and CDR2 sequences are SQVTM and ANQGSEA. This CDR3 has 15 amino acids. The V end lost 4 bases, the J end lost 2 bases, and 16 bases lay between the germline ends.